The source of this T cell receptor beta chain is a study of blood T cell repertoires in COVID-19. Method: immunoSEQ multiplex PCR; TCRdb's copy keeps in-frame clones and lacks some. The sample has around 140,000 clones, roughly four fifths seen once; the top ten hold around 4.2%. This CDR3 region has 17 residues. V lost 0 bases, J lost 0 bases, and 15 bases lay in between. CDR1 is SGHNT, CDR2 YYREEE, per germline (reference sequence). The V and J genes are TRBV5-4 and TRBJ1-1; D remains ambiguous. Input material: peripheral blood. The receptor was derived from a woman aged 80 or older with active or convalescent COVID-19. CDR3 sequence (DNA): TGTGCCAGCAGCTTGGGAGTTTGGGGAGGAGTGAACACTGAAGCTTTCTTT. Translation gives CASSLGVWGGVNTEAFF. Complete variable domain (other parts from reference TRBV5-4 and TRBJ1-1): ETGVTQSPTHLIKTRGQQVTLRCSSQSGHNTVSWYQQALGQGPQFIFQYYREEENGRGNFPPRFSGLQFPNYSSELNVNALELDDSALYLCASSLGVWGGVNTEAFFGQGTRLTVV.